The present entry profiles one T cell receptor (beta chain) with its context. Its antigen is still unknown. The identical CDR3 is also encoded by other nucleotide sequences in the sample. Time point specified: after dendritic cell vaccination, including at tumor progression/relapse. Fresh-frozen tumor tissue and more than two years of survival data were available for all. The source of the sample is a study of glioma-infiltrating T cells after dendritic cell vaccination. Turning to the study itself: The vaccine used monocyte-derived dendritic cells pulsed overnight with autologous tumor lysate.

Whole-study findings and limits: Survival was not directly related to TCR clonality in these patients.

Repertoires were generated with immunoSEQ multiplex PCR, while TCRdb's copy carries only in-frame clones and drops some. The sample contains about 64,000 clones, approximately 89% of which appear only once. V was trimmed by 3 bases and J by 8 bases, leaving 22 bases between them. Germline-derived CDR1 and CDR2 are MGHRA and YSYEKL. The CDR3 runs to 16 residues. This specimen was blood, taken after dendritic cell vaccination. This TCR derives from a human donor with glioblastoma. The genes are TRBV4-1 and TRBJ1-2, with a possible D match to TRBD1 (5 bases). The CDR3 reads CASSQDAVPGGGGYTF. The CDR3 DNA reads TGCGCCAGCAGCCAGGATGCCGTACCGGGGGGTGGGGGCTACACCTTC.